This TCR beta chain is from a study of blood T cell repertoires in COVID-19. Individuals drawn from around 25 US areas were about 18 to 90 years old. Participants had their cohort set by participant-reported clinical history. The study counted Cohort 3 donors as recovered given two negative PCRs, clearance, or symptom resolution. From germline, CDR1 is MNHEY and CDR2 SVGAGI. The V and J ends lost 2 bases and 5 bases respectively, with 9 bases between them. The CDR3 covers 14 residues. Sequencing used immunoSEQ multiplex PCR; TCRdb keeps in-frame clones, though not all of them. The table lists about 310,000 clones, 89% of them singletons.

This TCR was sampled from a woman aged 40-49 years who had recovered from COVID-19. The sample taken for sequencing was PBMCs or T cells enriched from blood (not recorded which). This chain connects TRBV6-5 to TRBJ1-4; D is uncertain. In DNA form, the CDR3 reads TGTGCCAGCAGTTACGGCAGGTGGAATGAAAAACTGTTTTTT. Translated: CASSYGRWNEKLFF.